This T cell receptor beta chain was found in a study of control samples from healthy donors and cancer patients. The method was immunoSEQ multiplex PCR; TCRdb's version includes in-frame clones alone and lacks a portion of them. The table lists about 61,000 clones, 90% of them singletons. Sequenced input: PBMCs. The source is a man aged 60 to 75 with colorectal cancer.

Here the CDR3 DNA reads TGCAGCGTTACAGAGACAGGGGACTATGGCTACACCTTC. This encodes CSVTETGDYGYTF. The chain recombines TRBV29-1 with TRBJ1-2; 8 bases fit TRBD1. From germline, CDR1 is SQVTM and CDR2 ANQGSEA. The V gene end was trimmed by 5 bases and the J gene end by 3 bases; junction bases not matched to a gene: 5. CDR3 size: 13 residues.